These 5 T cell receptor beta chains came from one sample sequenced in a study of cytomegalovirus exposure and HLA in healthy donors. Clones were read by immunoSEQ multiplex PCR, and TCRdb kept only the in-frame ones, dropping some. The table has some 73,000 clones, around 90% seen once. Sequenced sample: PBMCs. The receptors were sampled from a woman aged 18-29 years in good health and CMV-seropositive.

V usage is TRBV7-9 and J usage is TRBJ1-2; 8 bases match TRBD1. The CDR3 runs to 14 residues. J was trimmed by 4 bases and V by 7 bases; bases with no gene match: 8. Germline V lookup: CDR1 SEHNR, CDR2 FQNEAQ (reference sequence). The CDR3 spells CASKVTGATYGYTF. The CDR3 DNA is TGTGCCAGCAAGGTGACAGGGGCGACCTATGGCTACACCTTC.

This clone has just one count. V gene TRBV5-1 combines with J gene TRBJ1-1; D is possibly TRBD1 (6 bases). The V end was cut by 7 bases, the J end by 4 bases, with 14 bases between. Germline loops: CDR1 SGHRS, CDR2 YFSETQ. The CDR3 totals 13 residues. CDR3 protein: CASRSTGFTEAFF. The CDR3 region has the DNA TGCGCCAGCCGCTCTACAGGGTTCACTGAAGCTTTCTTT.

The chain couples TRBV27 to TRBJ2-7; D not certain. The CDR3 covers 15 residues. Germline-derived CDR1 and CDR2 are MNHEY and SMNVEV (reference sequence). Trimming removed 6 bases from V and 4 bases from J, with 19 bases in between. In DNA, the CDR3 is TGTGCCAGCAGCCGATTAGTTTCGGGTCCTTACGAGCAGTACTTC. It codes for CASSRLVSGPYEQYF.

The CDR3 bases are TGTGCCAGCAGTGAAGGGGGGGACTATGGCTACACCTTC. Translation: CASSEGGDYGYTF. This chain uses TRBV2 with TRBJ1-2; tentative D call: TRBD1 (5 bases). This CDR3 has 13 residues. Trimming took off 1 base at V and 3 bases at J, with 6 bases between the two ends. Germline lookup yields CDR1 SNHLY and CDR2 FYNNEI.

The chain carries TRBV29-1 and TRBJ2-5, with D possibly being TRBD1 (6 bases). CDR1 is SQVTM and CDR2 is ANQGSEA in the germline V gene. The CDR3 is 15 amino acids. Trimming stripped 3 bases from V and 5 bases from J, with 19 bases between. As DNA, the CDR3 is TGCAGCGTTGACAGGGGCGGAGTCCCGGGGGAGACCCAGTACTTC. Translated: CSVDRGGVPGETQYF.